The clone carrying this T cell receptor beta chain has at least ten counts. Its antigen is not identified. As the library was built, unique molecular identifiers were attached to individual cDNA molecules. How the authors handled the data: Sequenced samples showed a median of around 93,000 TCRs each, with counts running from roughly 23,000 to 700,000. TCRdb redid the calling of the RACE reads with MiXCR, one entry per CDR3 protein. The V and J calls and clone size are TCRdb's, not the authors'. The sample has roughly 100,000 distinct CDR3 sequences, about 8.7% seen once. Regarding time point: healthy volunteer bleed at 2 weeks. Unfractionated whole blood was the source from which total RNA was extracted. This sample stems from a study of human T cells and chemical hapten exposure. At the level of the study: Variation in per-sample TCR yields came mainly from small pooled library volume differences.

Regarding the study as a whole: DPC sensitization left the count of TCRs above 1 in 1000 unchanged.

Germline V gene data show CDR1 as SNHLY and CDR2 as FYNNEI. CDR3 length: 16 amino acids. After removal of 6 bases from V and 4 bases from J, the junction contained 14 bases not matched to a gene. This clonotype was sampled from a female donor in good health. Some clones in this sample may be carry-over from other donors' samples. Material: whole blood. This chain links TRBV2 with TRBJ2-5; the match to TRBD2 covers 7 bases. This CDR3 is CASSSAGGRGSETQYF. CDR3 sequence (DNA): TGTGCCAGCAGCTCTGCTGGCGGGAGAGGTTCAGAGACCCAGTACTTC.